These T cell receptor beta chains were read from a single sample in a study of blood T cell repertoires in COVID-19. Sequenced by immunoSEQ multiplex PCR; TCRdb stores in-frame clones only, minus some. The sample has around 380,000 clones; around 87% are singletons. The sample comprised PBMCs or T cells enriched from blood (not recorded which). These receptors all come from a man aged 25-45 years who had recovered from COVID-19. Both conserved end residues are part of each CDR3. The D gene is left open where the match is weak. The listing skips clone size in some rows; elsewhere it reads once, few, many or a size class.

TRBV5-1	-	-	TRBJ1-1	CASSLNAGVTEAFF	TGCGCCAGCAGCTTGAATGCGGGAGTCACTGAAGCTTTCTTT
TRBV18	TRBD1	-	TRBJ1-2	CASSPEAGGHGYTF	TGTGCCAGCTCACCGGAGGCAGGGGGCCATGGCTACACCTTC
TRBV5-5	-	-	TRBJ1-5	CASSFLGGSNQPQHF	TGTGCCAGCAGCTTTTTAGGGGGTAGCAATCAGCCCCAGCATTTT
TRBV12-3/TRBV12-4	-	-	TRBJ1-3	CASSYRNTIYF	TGTGCCAGCAGCTATCGAAACACCATATATTTT
TRBV7-3	TRBD1	-	TRBJ1-1	CASSLGTENTEAFF	TGTGCCAGCAGCTTAGGGACAGAGAACACTGAAGCTTTCTTT
TRBV3-1/TRBV3-2	-	once	TRBJ2-7	CASSQVGLSLEQYF	TGTGCCAGCAGCCAAGTTGGCCTCTCCCTCGAGCAGTACTTC
TRBV7-9	TRBD2	-	TRBJ2-1	CASRPGLAAGEQFF	TGTGCCAGCAGGCCGGGACTAGCGGCCGGAGAGCAGTTCTTC
TRBV7-8	-	-	TRBJ1-3	CASSYGDSGNTIYF	TGTGCCAGCAGCTACGGGGATTCTGGAAACACCATATATTTT
TRBV6-5	-	-	TRBJ2-2	CASIPSYNTGELFF	TGTGCCAGCATCCCTAGCTATAACACCGGGGAGCTGTTTTTT
TRBV4-2	-	-	TRBJ1-3	CASRAGAAGNTIYF	TGTGCCAGCCGGGCGGGCGCAGCTGGAAACACCATATATTTT
TRBV10-3	TRBD1	-	TRBJ1-1	CAITLGQANTEAFF	TGTGCCATCACTCTGGGACAGGCGAACACTGAAGCTTTCTTT
TRBV7-6	TRBD1	-	TRBJ1-6	CASSLAPGGMGSPLHF	TGTGCCAGCAGCTTAGCGCCAGGGGGAATGGGTTCACCCCTCCACTTT
TRBV5-1	TRBD1	once	TRBJ1-1	CASSFPAGTGGVNSEAFF	TGCGCCAGCAGCTTCCCGGCTGGCACAGGGGGCGTTAACTCTGAAGCTTTCTTT
TRBV5-1	-	-	TRBJ2-3	CASSHGRDTDTQYF	TGCGCCAGCAGCCACGGACGGGACACAGATACGCAGTATTTT
TRBV15	-	few	TRBJ2-6	CATSFRGFGANVLTF	TGTGCCACCAGCTTCCGTGGCTTCGGGGCCAACGTCCTGACTTTC
TRBV2	TRBD1	-	TRBJ1-5	CASSERSAGGFGQPQHF	TGTGCCAGCAGTGAAAGATCTGCAGGGGGTTTTGGACAGCCCCAGCATTTT
TRBV9	TRBD2	-	TRBJ2-1	CASSSGRAAGPSSYNEQFF	TGTGCCAGCAGCTCGGGGAGGGCAGCGGGGCCGAGCTCCTACAATGAGCAGTTCTTC
TRBV30	TRBD2	once	TRBJ2-7	CAWSPSSGGAYEQYF	TGTGCCTGGAGTCCCTCAAGCGGGGGGGCCTACGAGCAGTACTTC
TRBV19	TRBD1	-	TRBJ1-3	CASSPDRVGNTIYF	TGTGCCAGTAGTCCCGACAGGGTTGGAAACACCATATATTTT
TRBV19	-	-	TRBJ2-7	CASSIEGRGYEQYF	TGTGCCAGTAGTATAGAGGGCAGGGGCTACGAGCAGTACTTC
TRBV19	TRBD1	-	TRBJ2-7	CASRPTGEGSYEQYF	TGTGCCAGTAGACCAACAGGGGAAGGTTCCTACGAGCAGTACTTC
TRBV5-6	-	-	TRBJ2-3	CASSPGNSLADTQYF	TGTGCCAGCAGCCCCGGGAACTCACTCGCAGATACGCAGTATTTT
TRBV27	-	once	TRBJ1-4	CASRAGYATNEKLFF	TGTGCCAGCAGGGCCGGGTATGCAACTAATGAAAAACTGTTTTTT
TRBV5-1	TRBD2	once	TRBJ2-7	CASSFRASGAPSSYEQYF	TGCGCCAGCAGCTTTCGGGCTAGCGGGGCTCCAAGCTCCTACGAGCAGTACTTC